This T cell receptor (beta chain) was captured in a study of shared clonotypes between healthy human individuals. Germline CDR1 and CDR2: SGDLS and YYNGEE. Between the trimmed V and J ends, which lost 2 bases and 3 bases, there was a span of 12 bases. The CDR3 runs to 14 residues. Naive CD8 populations comprised CD45RO-negative cells positively selected for CCR7, excluding terminally differentiated effector memory CD45RA+ cells. Genomic DNA (from each subset) was split evenly across several immunoSEQ plates. Profiling relied on immunoSEQ multiplex PCR, and the TCRdb table lists in-frame clones only, not all of them. This table has about 2 million clones, about 94% appearing once. Of note for this clone: What it binds is unknown.

Study-level findings and limits: Specimens sampled were limited to blood, with tissue repertoires likely differing. Generation probability values for non-shared clonotypes were lower than those for clonotypes shared by all four donors. Naive subsets typically showed greater estimated richness than memory subsets.

This chain uses TRBV9 with TRBJ2-7; weak D call: TRBD1 (7 bases). The receptor's source is a man aged 18 to 30 in good health. Input material: naive CD8+ T cells sorted from blood. CDR3 DNA: TGTGCCAGCAGCGTGACAGGGAGGCACTACGAGCAGTACTTC. It translates to CASSVTGRHYEQYF. Full variable domain (rest looked up from reference TRBV9 and TRBJ2-7): DSGVTQTPKHLITATGQRVTLRCSPRSGDLSVYWYQQSLDQGLQFLIQYYNGEERAKGNILERFSAQQFPDLHSELNLSSLELGDSALYFCASSVTGRHYEQYFGPGTRLTVT.